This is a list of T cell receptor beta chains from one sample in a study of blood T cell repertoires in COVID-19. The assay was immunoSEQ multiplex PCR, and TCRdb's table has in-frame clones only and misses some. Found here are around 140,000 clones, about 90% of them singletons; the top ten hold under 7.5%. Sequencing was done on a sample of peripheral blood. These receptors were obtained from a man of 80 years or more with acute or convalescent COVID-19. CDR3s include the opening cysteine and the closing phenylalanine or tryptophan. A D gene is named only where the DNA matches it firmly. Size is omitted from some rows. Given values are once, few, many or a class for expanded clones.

CASSPTGGNEQYF	TGTGCCAGCTCACCTACAGGGGGAAACGAGCAGTACTTC	TRBD1	TRBV18	TRBJ2-7	NA
CASRFYDRDHEQYF	TGCGCCAGCCGATTCTACGACAGGGACCACGAGCAGTACTTC	TRBD1	TRBV5-1	TRBJ2-7	once
CASSFNPTEGLAGGTQETQYF	TGTGCCAGCAGTTTTAACCCCACCGAGGGACTAGCGGGAGGAACCCAAGAGACCCAGTACTTC	TRBD2	TRBV6-2/TRBV6-3	TRBJ2-5	NA
CASSRNGQPPNEKLFF	TGCGCCAGCAGCCGGAATGGACAGCCTCCTAATGAAAAACTGTTTTTT	NA	TRBV5-1	TRBJ1-4	few
CASSLNSLDRGNYGYTF	TGTGCCAGCAGTTTAAATAGCCTCGACAGGGGGAACTATGGCTACACCTTC	TRBD1	TRBV28	TRBJ1-2	NA
CASSPDREKLFF	TGTGCCAGCTCACCGGACAGGGAAAAACTGTTTTTT	TRBD1	TRBV18	TRBJ1-4	NA
CASSPPTGYGYTF	TGTGCCAGCAGCCCCCCCACGGGGTATGGCTACACCTTC	NA	TRBV3-1/TRBV3-2	TRBJ1-2	NA
CASGLAGGRQYF	TGTGCCTCGGGACTAGCGGGGGGGCGGCAGTACTTC	TRBD2	TRBV30	TRBJ2-7	NA
CASSLDQGNTEAFF	TGCGCCAGCAGCTTGGACCAGGGTAACACTGAAGCTTTCTTT	NA	TRBV5-1	TRBJ1-1	NA
CASSGRTGGAGQPQHF	TGTGCCAGCAGTGGTCGGACAGGGGGCGCCGGTCAGCCCCAGCATTTT	TRBD1	TRBV6-1	TRBJ1-5	NA
CASSSQLGQGEHGYTF	TGTGCCAGCAGCTCCCAACTCGGACAGGGGGAGCATGGCTACACCTTC	TRBD1	TRBV7-9	TRBJ1-2	once
CASTRGRNQGGFHYGYTF	TGTGCCAGTACCAGGGGTCGAAACCAGGGCGGGTTTCACTATGGCTACACCTTC	NA	TRBV19	TRBJ1-2	few
CASSSPSRNSGNTIYF	TGTGCCAGCAGTTCCCCCTCCAGGAACTCTGGAAACACCATATATTTT	NA	TRBV27	TRBJ1-3	NA
CASSTGTSRTGELFF	TGCGCCAGCAGCACCGGGACTAGTAGGACCGGGGAGCTGTTTTTT	TRBD2	TRBV5-1	TRBJ2-2	NA
CASTGTSGHNEQFF	TGTGCCTCTACCGGGACTAGCGGCCACAATGAGCAGTTCTTC	TRBD2	TRBV30	TRBJ2-1	NA
CASSDRAYNSPLHF	TGTGCCAGCAGCGACAGGGCCTATAATTCACCCCTCCACTTT	TRBD1	TRBV27	TRBJ1-6	NA
CASSTGLAGDQETQYF	TGCGCCAGCAGCACCGGACTAGCAGGGGACCAAGAGACCCAGTACTTC	TRBD2	TRBV4-1	TRBJ2-5	NA
CASSQDSRGWEKLFF	TGCGCCAGCAGCCAAGATAGCCGGGGGTGGGAAAAACTGTTTTTT	NA	TRBV4-1	TRBJ1-4	NA